This T cell receptor (beta chain) was identified in a study of T-cell reconstitution after alpha-beta-depleted transplantation in children. CDR3 length: 14 amino acids. V was shortened by 3 bases and J by 8 bases, with 11 bases between the two germline ends. This clonotype has at least ten counts. Its antigen is as yet unknown. General observations from the study: The high TCRbeta diversity at day 60 in some patients came from surviving recipient T cells and thymic progenitors. Counts and diversity of T cells one year after transplant came mostly from newly produced T cells. Reportedly, only several hundred clones from non-depleted graft cells drove alpha-beta T-cell counts at about two months.

It was with unique molecular identifiers that the TCRbeta library was prepared. MiXCR, run by TCRdb on the PCR reads, gives a single entry per CDR3 protein. This table has about 300,000 distinct CDR3 sequences, roughly 9.1% appearing once. This TCR derives from a boy in the first two years of life with acute myeloid leukemia, due to receive a stem cell transplant. This chain uses TRBV12-3 or TRBV12-4 with TRBJ1-6; D remains ambiguous. The sequencing here drew on PBMCs, taken before TCRalphabeta/CD19-depleted stem cell transplant. Here the CDR3 DNA reads TGTGCCAGCAGTTTTGTGGGTTTGGATTCACCCCTCCACTTT. Translation gives CASSFVGLDSPLHF.